This TCR beta chain was observed in a study of OX40 agonist ivuxolimab in advanced cancers. TCRdb keeps only in-frame clones here, not all; method: immunoSEQ multiplex PCR. The data hold 50,000 to 70,000 clones, with around 84% observed a single time. The length of the CDR3 is 11 residues. V was cut by 9 bases and J by 4 bases, with 10 bases left in between. Per the germline V gene, CDR1 is MDHEN and CDR2 is SYDVKM. The receptor was derived from an adult with an advanced solid tumor such as melanoma, head and neck, liver or kidney cancer. The material was CD4+ or CD8+ T cells sorted from blood, obtained in a trial of the OX40 agonist ivuxolimab. This chain links TRBV28 with TRBJ2-7, with a weak D call TRBD1 (5 bases). The DNA for the CDR3 is TGTGCCAGTTCAGGGCATTACGAGCAGTACTTC. It encodes CASSGHYEQYF.